These 27 T cell receptor beta chains share one sample of origin, sequenced in a study of T cell clonality in common variable immunodeficiency. Libraries were prepared by immunoSEQ multiplex PCR; TCRdb keeps only in-frame clonotypes and omits some of them. This sample has approximately 56,000 clones, each found more than once. Sequencing was done on a sample of peripheral blood mononuclear cells. The receptors shown here come from a person between 18 and 75 years old in good health.

This clone was seen many times. The DNA ends 3 residues before the CDR3 does, and the rest of the CDR3 is filled in from the germline J gene. The J gene is TRBJ1-6, the V gene TRBV5-1, with 10 bases aligning to TRBD1. CDR1 and CDR2 from the germline V gene are SGHRS and YFSETQ. After removal of 7 bases from V and 7 bases from J, the junction contained 14 bases not matched to a gene. The CDR3 loop spans 17 amino acids. The CDR3 loop is CASSARLGQGQNSPLHF. The sequenced CDR3 bases are TGCGCCAGCTCCGCCCGATTGGGACAGGGGCAGAATTCACCC.

This clone was counted many times. This CDR3 is CASSDRQPGYTF. Incomplete CDR3 DNA: TGTGCCAGCAGTGATCGACAGCCGGGC. The chain links TRBV6-1 to TRBJ1-2, with TRBD1 as a possible D gene (5 bases). The read stops 3 residues short of the end of the CDR3; the missing end is completed from the germline J gene. Germline V CDR1 and CDR2: MNHNS, SASEGT. CDR3 size: 12 residues.

This clone occurred many times. The read halts 3 residues ahead of the CDR3 end, with the missing end drawn from the germline J gene. This chain links TRBV10-1 with TRBJ2-2; 8 nucleotides line up with TRBD1. The trim removed 4 bases at V and 6 bases at J, leaving 4 bases unmatched. CDR3 length equals 14 residues. Germline V gives CDR1 WNHNN, CDR2 SYGVQD (reference sequence). The sequenced part of the CDR3 DNA is TGCGCCAGCAGTGGGGCAGGGGGCTCCGGGGAG. Translating gives CASSGAGGSGE. The CDR3 in full is CASSGAGGSGELFF.

This clone was observed many times. The read falls 3 residues short of the CDR3 end, and the missing part is taken from the germline J gene. The chain carries TRBV29-1 and TRBJ1-1; 7 positions agree with TRBD1. The CDR3 totals 13 residues. V shed 7 bases, J shed 2 bases, and the junction held 7 bases outside the gene matches. Germline CDR1 reads SQVTM; CDR2 reads ANQGSEA. The sequenced CDR3 bases are TGCAGCGGATCTGACAGGGACAACACTGAA. As protein: CSGSDRDNTE. The full CDR3 protein reads CSGSDRDNTEAFF.

This clone was detected ten times or more. The read stops 3 residues short of the end of the CDR3; the missing end is completed from the germline J gene. This chain joins TRBV14 and TRBJ2-1, with 8 bases matching TRBD2. Germline V gives CDR1 SGHDN, CDR2 FVKESK. There are 16 residues in the CDR3. V lost 3 bases to trimming and J lost 2 bases; unmatched junction nucleotides: 6. The DNA read from the CDR3 is TGTGCCAGCAGCCACCTGAGCGGGAGAGCCTACAATGAG. This translates into CASSHLSGRAYNE. The whole CDR3 protein is CASSHLSGRAYNEQFF.

In its sample, this clone was seen many times. From the germline J gene comes the end of the CDR3, since the read stops 3 residues before it. J is TRBJ2-7 and V is TRBV5-1; 7 bases match TRBD2. Germline V lookup: CDR1 SGHRS, CDR2 YFSETQ. The V and J ends lost 0 bases and 2 bases, in that order; junction bases with no gene match: 5. The CDR3 length is 15 residues. CDR3 sequence reads: CASSLAVGGTYEQYF. Incomplete CDR3 DNA: TGCGCCAGCAGCTTGGCCGTCGGGGGGACCTACGAG.

As to this clone: The read ends 3 residues shy of where the CDR3 ends; the end is completed using the germline J gene. The chain is built from TRBV20-1 and TRBJ2-3; D is possibly TRBD1 or TRBD2 (5 bases each). This CDR3 contains 11 residues. From germline, CDR1 is DFQATT and CDR2 SNEGSKA (reference sequence). The part of the CDR3 DNA that was read is TGCAGTGCTACAGAAGGGGAGACG. Translation gives CSATEGET. The whole CDR3 protein reads CSATEGETQYF.

This clone showed up many times. The read stops 3 residues short of the end of the CDR3; the missing end is completed from the germline J gene. The V and J genes are TRBV29-1 and TRBJ2-7, with D tentatively TRBD2 (5 bases). Germline V gives CDR1 SQVTM, CDR2 ANQGSEA. The length of the CDR3 is 12 residues. Trimming removed 8 bases at V and 6 bases at J, with 17 bases between. The part of the CDR3 DNA that was read is TGCAGCATAGGCCGAAGCGGCGGCGAG. The encoded protein is CSIGRSGGE. The whole CDR3 sequence reads CSIGRSGGEQYF.

In this sample, this clone turned up many times. The CDR3 end is not reached by the read, which stops 3 residues before it; the germline J gene fills it in. The J gene is TRBJ2-7, the V gene TRBV20-1, with TRBD2 identical over 9 bases. This CDR3 spans 14 amino acids. The ends lost 5 bases at V and 2 bases at J; junction bases unmatched: 7. Germline lookup yields CDR1 DFQATT and CDR2 SNEGSKA (reference sequence). The chain's CDR3 is CSAPGTSLAYEQYF. CDR3 DNA (partial): TGCAGTGCTCCCGGGACTAGCTTAGCCTACGAG.

As concerns this clone: The junction departs from germline at one end; a sequencing error may be responsible. The CDR3 is cut off 3 residues early in the read; its end comes from the germline J gene. Other DNA sequences in this specimen translate into the identical CDR3. The chain employs TRBV29-1 and TRBJ1-3, with D perhaps TRBD1 (6 bases). CDR3 length: 13 amino acids. Germline CDR1 SQVTM, CDR2 ANQGSEA. This chain's CDR3 is CSVPDRSGNTIYF. CDR3 DNA, as far as it was read: TGCAGCGTTCCCGACAGGTCTGGAAACACA.

To note about this clone: The read halts 3 residues ahead of the CDR3 end, with the missing end drawn from the germline J gene. This rearrangement joins TRBV7-9 to TRBJ1-4, with D possibly TRBD1 on 6 matching bases. Germline CDR1 reads SEHNR; CDR2 reads FQNEAQ (reference sequence). CDR3 length: 14 residues. CDR3 region: CASLRDTNNSPLFF. CDR3 DNA, as far as it was read: TGTGCCAGCCTACGGGACACCAATAATTCACCA. Drawing the rest from reference TRBV7-9 and TRBJ1-4, the complete variable domain is DTGVSQNPRHKITKRGQNVTFRCDPISEHNRLYWYRQTLGQGPEFLTYFQNEAQLEKSRLLSDRFSAERPKGSFSTLEIQRTEQGDSAMYLCASLRDTNNSPLFFGSGTQLSVL.

This clone occurred many times. The read is 3 residues too short to cover the CDR3 end, so that end is filled in from the germline J gene. The genes are TRBV6-9 and TRBJ2-3, with 9 bases fitting TRBD2. The germline gives CDR1 MNHGY, CDR2 SVAAGI. V lost 4 bases, J lost 1 base, and 9 bases stayed unmatched. The CDR3 is made up of 17 amino acids. The sequenced part of the CDR3 DNA is TGTGCCAGCAGTTCAAGCGGGAGGCCCCCCGGCACAGATACG. As protein: CASSSSGRPPGTDT. The CDR3 as a whole reads CASSSSGRPPGTDTQYF.

In regard to this clone: The read terminates 3 residues before the CDR3 end, so the remaining end is supplied by the germline J gene. This rearrangement joins TRBV7-9 to TRBJ2-7, with D unclear. Looked up from germline, CDR1 is SEHNR and CDR2 is FQNEAQ (reference sequence). V lost 1 base to trimming and J lost 4 bases, with 11 bases between them. The CDR3 extends over 14 amino acids. CDR3: CASSLEAARYEQYF. The DNA read from the CDR3 is TGTGCCAGCAGCTTAGAGGCCGCCAGGTACGAG. The variable domain in full, with the rest retrieved from reference TRBV7-9 and TRBJ2-7, is DTGVSQNPRHKITKRGQNVTFRCDPISEHNRLYWYRQTLGQGPEFLTYFQNEAQLEKSRLLSDRFSAERPKGSFSTLEIQRTEQGDSAMYLCASSLEAARYEQYFGPGTRLTVT.

This clone was seen at least ten times. The DNA ends 3 residues before the CDR3 does, and the rest of the CDR3 is filled in from the germline J gene. The chain recombines TRBV7-9 with TRBJ2-5; D not resolved. This CDR3 region has 15 residues. Germline CDR1 and CDR2: SEHNR and FQNEAQ (reference sequence). The germline V and J ends were trimmed by 0 bases and 2 bases, with 10 bases remaining between them. The part of the CDR3 DNA that was read is TGTGCCAGCAGCTTAGCGGCTAGATATCAAGAGACC. Its protein product is CASSLAARYQET. In full, the CDR3 reads CASSLAARYQETQYF. Looking up the rest from reference TRBV7-9 and TRBJ2-5 gives the full variable domain: DTGVSQNPRHKITKRGQNVTFRCDPISEHNRLYWYRQTLGQGPEFLTYFQNEAQLEKSRLLSDRFSAERPKGSFSTLEIQRTEQGDSAMYLCASSLAARYQETQYFGPGTRLLVL.

The table lists this clone with a few counts. Being one base from a much bigger clone, this may be a read error. With the read ending 3 residues before the CDR3 end, the germline J gene is used to fill in that end. Other DNA variants within this sample encode the same CDR3. The chain combines TRBV30 with TRBJ1-1; D is perhaps TRBD1 (5 bases). Between the trimmed V and J ends, which lost 0 bases and 5 bases, there was a span of 10 bases. The CDR3 length is 13 residues. The germline CDR1 and CDR2 sequences are GTSNPN and SVGIG (reference sequence). The CDR3 here is CAWSVSGGTEAFF. The part of the CDR3 DNA that was read is TGTGCCTGGAGTGTTTCGGGGGGAACTGAA.

This clone has at least ten counts. The read comes to an end 3 residues before the CDR3 does, leaving the germline J gene to fill in the end. The V gene is TRBV5-6, the J gene TRBJ2-2, with 7 nucleotides matching TRBD1. V lost 0 bases and J lost 4; bases outside the gene matches: 3. Germline CDR1 SGHDT, CDR2 YYEEEE. This CDR3 is built from 15 residues. CDR3 in amino acids: CASSLGTGLTGELFF. The DNA read from the CDR3 is TGTGCCAGCAGCTTGGGGACAGGCCTCACCGGGGAG.

This clone was counted ten times or more. Sequencing ends 3 residues short of the CDR3 end; the germline J gene provides the rest. This rearrangement joins TRBV29-1 to TRBJ1-1, with D maybe TRBD1 (5 bases). Germline V gene sequence: CDR1 SQVTM, CDR2 ANQGSEA. Trimming pared 6 bases from V and 5 bases from J, leaving 16 bases between. There are 13 residues in the CDR3. CDR3 loop: CSVPGGGWTEAFF. The CDR3 DNA, read in part, is TGCAGCGTCCCGGGGGGGGGTTGGACTGAA.

This clone has at least ten counts. Read data end 3 residues before the CDR3 end; the end is taken from the germline J gene. V and J are TRBV5-1 and TRBJ1-1; D is unresolved. With 0 bases removed from V and 0 bases from J, the gap between germline ends came to 12 bases. The CDR3 spans 16 residues. Germline V gene sequence: CDR1 SGHRS, CDR2 YFSETQ. The CDR3 sequence: CASSLDPTRMNTEAFF. Partial CDR3 DNA: TGCGCCAGCAGCTTGGACCCGACAAGGATGAACACTGAA.

This clone was observed at least ten times. The read terminates 3 residues before the CDR3 end, so the remaining end is supplied by the germline J gene. The chain joins TRBV19 to TRBJ1-1; TRBD1 matches at 9 bases. From germline, CDR1 is LNHDA and CDR2 SQIVND (reference sequence). J lost 6 bases, V lost 1 base, and 6 bases had no gene match. This CDR3 is built from 15 residues. CDR3 DNA (partial): TGTGCCAGTAGTATAGCAGGGACAGGGCGGGCTGAA. Residues: CASSIAGTGRAE. The complete CDR3 protein is CASSIAGTGRAEAFF.

This clone occurred a few times. The read falls 3 residues short of the CDR3 end, and the missing part is taken from the germline J gene. This chain links TRBV14 with TRBJ2-7; 8 bases agree with TRBD1. The germline gives CDR1 SGHDN, CDR2 FVKESK. The trim removed 4 bases at V and 2 bases at J, leaving 4 bases unmatched. CDR3 length: 14 amino acids. The CDR3 here is CASSRQGSTYEQYF. CDR3 bases read: TGTGCCAGCAGCCGACAGGGGTCCACCTACGAG.

As regards this clone: Read data end 3 residues before the CDR3 end; the end is taken from the germline J gene. The V gene is TRBV5-1, the J gene TRBJ2-2, with TRBD2 matching 11 bases. After removal of 2 bases from V and 0 bases from J, the junction contained 3 bases not matched to a gene. The germline gives CDR1 SGHRS, CDR2 YFSETQ. This CDR3 has 17 residues. The CDR3 sequence: CASSFIAGGANTGELFF. The covered CDR3 bases are TGCGCCAGCAGCTTTATAGCGGGAGGGGCGAACACCGGGGAG.

This clone was counted only a few times. Read coverage stops 3 residues before the CDR3 terminus; the germline J gene supplies the remainder. The chain joins TRBV11-2 to TRBJ2-7; the D gene is possibly TRBD1 (5 bases). The CDR3 runs to 15 residues. Trimming shortened V by 5 bases and J by 2 bases, and 16 bases separated the two germline ends. From germline, CDR1 is SGHAT and CDR2 FQNNGV. CDR3 DNA (partial): TGTGCCAGCAGCCTGGGGCCAGCTGGACCCTACGAG. It encodes CASSLGPAGPYE. The entire CDR3 sequence reads CASSLGPAGPYEQYF.

The table lists this clone with many counts. The CDR3 end falls 3 residues outside the read, so it is completed with the germline J gene. The genes are TRBV5-1 and TRBJ1-2; 7 bases fit TRBD1. Trimming at V came to 0 bases and at J to 4 bases, leaving 6 bases not matched to a gene. The germline V gene encodes CDR1 SGHRS and CDR2 YFSETQ. The CDR3 has 15 amino acids. CDR3 DNA, as far as it was read: TGCGCCAGCAGCTTGGGCACCGGGACAGCCTATGGC. Translation: CASSLGTGTAYG. The full CDR3 protein is CASSLGTGTAYGYTF.

This clone was seen a few times. The read terminates 3 residues ahead of where the CDR3 ends, so the germline J gene completes it. V gene TRBV2 combines with J gene TRBJ2-7; tentative D call: TRBD2 (7 bases). Germline V gives CDR1 SNHLY, CDR2 FYNNEI. This CDR3 is built from 14 residues. Trimming stripped 7 bases from V and 4 bases from J, with 17 bases between. The CDR3 sequence is CASKWGGGPYEQYF. CDR3 DNA, as far as it was read: TGTGCCAGCAAGTGGGGGGGCGGGCCTTACGAG.

Details on this clone: Read data end 3 residues before the CDR3 end; the end is taken from the germline J gene. The chain links TRBV10-2 to TRBJ2-4; weak D call: TRBD1 (6 bases). This CDR3 is 12 amino acids long. Germline V gene data show CDR1 as WSHSY and CDR2 as SAAADI. CDR3 DNA, as far as it was read: TGCGCCAGCAGTGGGGGGCCGCCAGGT. Translation gives CASSGGPPG. Given in full, the CDR3 is CASSGGPPGQYF.

This clone was observed at least ten times. With the read ending 3 residues before the CDR3 end, the germline J gene is used to fill in that end. The V and J genes are TRBV20-1 and TRBJ1-2; D possibly corresponds to TRBD1 (5 bases). V lost 5 bases, J lost 3 bases, and 16 bases lay in between. The CDR3 sequence is 14 residues long. Germline CDR1 is DFQATT and CDR2 is SNEGSKA (reference sequence). The DNA read from the CDR3 is TGCAGTGCTCAACCGAGGGGCGGTGACTATGGC. Protein sequence: CSAQPRGGDYG. From start to end, the CDR3 is CSAQPRGGDYGYTF.

This clone was recorded at least ten times. Read data end 3 residues before the CDR3 end; the end is taken from the germline J gene. The chain has TRBV5-1 and TRBJ1-1, with TRBD1 as a possible D gene (5 bases). This CDR3 has 15 residues. Trimming shortened V by 0 bases and J by 3 bases, and 12 bases separated the two germline ends. CDR1 SGHRS and CDR2 YFSETQ come from the germline V gene. The CDR3 sequence: CASSLDSGGDTEAFF. The sequenced CDR3 bases are TGCGCCAGCAGCTTGGATTCGGGGGGGGACACTGAA. The full variable domain, with the rest looked up from reference TRBV5-1 and TRBJ1-1, is KAGVTQTPRYLIKTRGQQVTLSCSPISGHRSVSWYQQTPGQGLQFLFEYFSETQRNKGNFPGRFSGRQFSNSRSEMNVSTLELGDSALYLCASSLDSGGDTEAFFGQGTRLTVV.